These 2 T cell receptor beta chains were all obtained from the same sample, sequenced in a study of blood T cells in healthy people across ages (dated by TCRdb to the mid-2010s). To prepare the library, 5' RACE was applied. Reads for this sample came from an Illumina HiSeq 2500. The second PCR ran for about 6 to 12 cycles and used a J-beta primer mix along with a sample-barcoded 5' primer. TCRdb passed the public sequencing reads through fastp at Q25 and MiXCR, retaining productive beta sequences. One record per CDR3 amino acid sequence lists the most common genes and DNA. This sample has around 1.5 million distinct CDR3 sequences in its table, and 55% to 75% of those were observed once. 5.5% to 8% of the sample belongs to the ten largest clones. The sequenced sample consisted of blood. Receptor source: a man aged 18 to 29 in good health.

The CDR3 bases are TGCAGCGTTGTCCTACAGGGGGCTGAAGCTTTCTTT. It is translated as CSVVLQGAEAFF. The chain joins TRBV29-1 to TRBJ1-1; 8 bases are shared with TRBD1. Germline values: CDR1 SQVTM, CDR2 ANQGSEA. CDR3 size: 12 residues. V was pared by 4 bases and J by 6 bases, with 4 bases of the junction left unmatched. The full variable domain, in which reference TRBV29-1 and TRBJ1-1 provide the parts outside the CDR3, is SAVISQKPSRDICQRGTSLTIQCQVDSQVTMMFWYRQQPGQSLTLIATANQGSEATYESGFVIDKFPISRPNLTFSTLTVSNMSPEDSSIYLCSVVLQGAEAFFGQGTRLTVV.

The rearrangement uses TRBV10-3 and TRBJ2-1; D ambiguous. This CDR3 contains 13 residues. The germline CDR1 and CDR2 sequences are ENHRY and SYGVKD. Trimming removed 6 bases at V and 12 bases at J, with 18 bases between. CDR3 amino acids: CAISPRAGTLQFF. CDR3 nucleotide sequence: TGTGCCATCAGCCCCAGAGCTGGTACCCTGCAGTTCTTC.